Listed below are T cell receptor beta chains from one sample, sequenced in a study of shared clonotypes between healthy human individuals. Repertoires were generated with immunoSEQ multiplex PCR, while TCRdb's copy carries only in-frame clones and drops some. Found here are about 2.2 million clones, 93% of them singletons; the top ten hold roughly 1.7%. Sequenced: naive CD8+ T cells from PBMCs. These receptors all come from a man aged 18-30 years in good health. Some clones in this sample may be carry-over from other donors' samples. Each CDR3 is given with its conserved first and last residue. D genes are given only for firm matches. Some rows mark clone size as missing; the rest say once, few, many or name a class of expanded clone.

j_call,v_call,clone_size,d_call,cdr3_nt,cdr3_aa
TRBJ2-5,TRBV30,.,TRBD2,TGTGCCTGGAGTCTAGCGGGGCTCCAAGAGACCCAGTACTTC,CAWSLAGLQETQYF
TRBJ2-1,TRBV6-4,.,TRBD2,TGTGCCAGCAGGGCTCTCCTGCTAGCGGGGAGTATCTATGAGCAGTTCTTC,CASRALLLAGSIYEQFF
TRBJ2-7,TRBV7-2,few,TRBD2,TGTGCCAGCAGCCCGGGGACTAGCGGGATATACGAGCAGTACTTC,CASSPGTSGIYEQYF
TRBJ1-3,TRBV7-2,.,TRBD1,TGTGCCAGCAGCACCTCAGGGACAGGAGGAAACACCATATATTTT,CASSTSGTGGNTIYF
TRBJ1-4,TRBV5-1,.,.,TGCGCCAGCAGCTTGAGCGGGGACACAACTAATGAAAAACTGTTTTTT,CASSLSGDTTNEKLFF
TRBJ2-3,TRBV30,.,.,TGTGCCTGGAGTGTACGTCCAGGGCTCTTAACTTACACAGATACGCAGTATTTT,CAWSVRPGLLTYTDTQYF
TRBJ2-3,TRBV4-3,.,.,TGCGCCAGCAGCCAGTTAACTACCGTTTCGGATACGCAGTATTTT,CASSQLTTVSDTQYF
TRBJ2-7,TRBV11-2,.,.,TGTGCCAGCAGCTTAGGGCGGGATGCCTACGAGCAGTACTTC,CASSLGRDAYEQYF
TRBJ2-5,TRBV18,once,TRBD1,TGTGCCAGCTCACCACCTGAGGGGGCCGGGGTAGAGACCCAGTACTTC,CASSPPEGAGVETQYF
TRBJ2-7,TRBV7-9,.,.,TGTGCCAGCAGCTCTCCGGGCCTAAATCCCTACGAGCAGTACTTC,CASSSPGLNPYEQYF
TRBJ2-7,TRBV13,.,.,TGTGCCAGCAGCTTACAAGAAAAGGACTACGAGCAGTACTTC,CASSLQEKDYEQYF
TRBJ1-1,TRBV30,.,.,TGTGCCTGGAGATGGGTGAACACTGAAGCTTTCTTT,CAWRWVNTEAFF
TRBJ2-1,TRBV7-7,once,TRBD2,TGTGCCAGCAGCCCCGGACTAGCGGGCTATGAGCAGTTCTTC,CASSPGLAGYEQFF
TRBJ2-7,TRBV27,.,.,TGTGCCAGCAGTTTGAGGGACGGCTCCTACGAGCAGTACTTC,CASSLRDGSYEQYF
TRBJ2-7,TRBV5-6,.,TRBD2,TGTGCCAGCAGCTTAGTACGGGAGGGCCCCTACGAGCAGTACTTC,CASSLVREGPYEQYF
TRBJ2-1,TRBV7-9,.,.,TGTGCCAGCAGCTTTCAGGGGAGACCCTACAATGAGCAGTTCTTC,CASSFQGRPYNEQFF
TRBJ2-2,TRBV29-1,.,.,TGCAGCGTTGAGGGGGCACCCGGGGAGCTGTTTTTT,CSVEGAPGELFF
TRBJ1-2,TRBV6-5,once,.,TGTGCCAGCAGCCCCGGTTATAACTATGGCTACACCTTC,CASSPGYNYGYTF
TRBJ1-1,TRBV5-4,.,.,TGTGCCAGCAGCTTAGGCAGAACTGAAGCTTTCTTT,CASSLGRTEAFF
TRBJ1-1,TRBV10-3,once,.,TGTGCCATCAGTGCCGGGGGGACACGTACCCACACTGAAGCTTTCTTT,CAISAGGTRTHTEAFF
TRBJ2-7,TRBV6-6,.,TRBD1,TGTGCCAGCAGTCCAGGACAGGGGGCGTACGAGCAGTACTTC,CASSPGQGAYEQYF
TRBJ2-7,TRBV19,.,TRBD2,TGTGCCAGCCAGGAACAGGACGGGAGGGAGCAGTACTTC,CASQEQDGREQYF
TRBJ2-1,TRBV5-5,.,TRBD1,TGTGCCAGCAGCGTTGCAGGGACAGGGGAAAACCCGTGGCACAATGAGCAGTTCTTC,CASSVAGTGENPWHNEQFF
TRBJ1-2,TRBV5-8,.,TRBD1,TGTGCCAGCTCCGGGACAGGGGAAAACTATGGCTACACCTTC,CASSGTGENYGYTF
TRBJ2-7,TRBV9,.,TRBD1,TGTGCCAGCACCCCGGGACAGGTCACCTACGAGCAGTACTTC,CASTPGQVTYEQYF
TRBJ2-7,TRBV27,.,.,TGTGCCAGCAGTTTCCGAAACATGCCTGAGCAGTACTTC,CASSFRNMPEQYF
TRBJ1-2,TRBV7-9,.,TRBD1,TGTGCCAGCAGCCAAGGGACAGATGGCTACACCTTC,CASSQGTDGYTF
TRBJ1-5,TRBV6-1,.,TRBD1,TGTGCCAGCAGTGAGGACAGGACCTACAATCAGCCCCAGCATTTT,CASSEDRTYNQPQHF
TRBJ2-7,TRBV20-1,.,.,TGCAGTGCTAGTAAACCCTACGAGCAGTACTTC,CSASKPYEQYF
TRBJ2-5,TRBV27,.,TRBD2,TGTGCCAGCAGTTTGCGGCTAGCGGGAGGAGGGAAGGAGACCCAGTACTTC,CASSLRLAGGGKETQYF
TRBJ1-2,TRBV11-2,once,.,TGTGCCAGCAGCTTAGTCGGGGGTGGCGAGGGCTACACCTTC,CASSLVGGGEGYTF
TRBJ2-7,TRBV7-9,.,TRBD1,TGTGCCAGCAGCTCAGCGGGACAGGGTTTATACGAGCAGTACTTC,CASSSAGQGLYEQYF
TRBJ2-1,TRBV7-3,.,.,TGTGCCAGCAGCTTTAGAGGGAGCAATGAGCAGTTCTTC,CASSFRGSNEQFF
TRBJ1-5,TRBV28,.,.,TGTGCCAGCAGTCCCAACACTCTAACCAGGGGCTGGAATCAGCCCCAGCATTTT,CASSPNTLTRGWNQPQHF
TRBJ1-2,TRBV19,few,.,TGTGCCAGTAGTATAGGGTACAGGGATCGGGGCTACACCTTC,CASSIGYRDRGYTF
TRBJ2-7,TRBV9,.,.,TGTGCCAGCGGGGGGACAAACCCCCAGTACTTC,CASGGTNPQYF
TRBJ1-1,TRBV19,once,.,TGTGCCAGTAGTATAGCTTACAGTCGGGGCACTGAAGCTTTCTTT,CASSIAYSRGTEAFF
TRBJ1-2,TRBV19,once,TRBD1,TGTGCCAGTAGTACGGGGACAGGGAGAGGCTACACCTTC,CASSTGTGRGYTF
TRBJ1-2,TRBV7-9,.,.,TGTGCCAGCAGCCAAGGACGGCGGGCTAACTATGGCTACACCTTC,CASSQGRRANYGYTF
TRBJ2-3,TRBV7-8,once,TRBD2,TGTGCCAGCAGCTTAGCGTCTAGCGGGGTCACAGATACGCAGTATTTT,CASSLASSGVTDTQYF
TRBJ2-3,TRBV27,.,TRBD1,TGTGCCAGCAGTTTACTGAGGGACAGGGGTATAGATACGCAGTATTTT,CASSLLRDRGIDTQYF
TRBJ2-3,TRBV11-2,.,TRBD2,TGTGCCAGCAGCTTAGGGGCTAGCGGGAGGTACACAGATACGCAGTATTTT,CASSLGASGRYTDTQYF
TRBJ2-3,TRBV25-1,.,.,TGTGCCAGCAGTTCCCGGGCGCGCCTCACAGATACGCAGTATTTT,CASSSRARLTDTQYF
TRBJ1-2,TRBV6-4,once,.,TGTGCCAGCAGTGATTCCTCCAGGGCGTCAAATGGCTACACCTTC,CASSDSSRASNGYTF
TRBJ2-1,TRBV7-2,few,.,TGTGCCAGCAGCTTAGCGTCCGAGCAGTTCTTC,CASSLASEQFF
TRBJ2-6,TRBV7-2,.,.,TGTGCCAGCAGCTTATGGAGGGCGCTCTCTGGGGCCAACGTCCTGACTTTC,CASSLWRALSGANVLTF